This section outlines one T cell receptor beta chain sequence together with its context. The target antigen is unknown. The entry originates in a study of Ad26.COV2.S vaccination and SARS-CoV-2 variants. This CDR3 region has 15 residues. Per the germline V gene, CDR1 is MNHEY and CDR2 is SVGEGT. The germline V and J ends were trimmed by 6 bases and 2 bases, with 13 bases remaining between them. Broader study findings: Vaccine recipients had higher spike-specific TCR breadth than placebo recipients.

The table came from immunoSEQ multiplex PCR; TCRdb's copy has only in-frame clones and leaves some out. The sample yields over 130,000 clones, 75% to 90% seen once. The rearrangement links TRBV6-2 or TRBV6-3 to TRBJ2-2, with D unresolved. The starting material was peripheral blood, obtained after recovery from COVID-19. The clonotype comes from a human donor who had recovered from COVID-19. The CDR3 here is CASSLGGFNTGELFF. The CDR3 nucleotides read TGTGCCAGCAGCTTGGGTGGGTTTAACACCGGGGAGCTGTTTTTT.